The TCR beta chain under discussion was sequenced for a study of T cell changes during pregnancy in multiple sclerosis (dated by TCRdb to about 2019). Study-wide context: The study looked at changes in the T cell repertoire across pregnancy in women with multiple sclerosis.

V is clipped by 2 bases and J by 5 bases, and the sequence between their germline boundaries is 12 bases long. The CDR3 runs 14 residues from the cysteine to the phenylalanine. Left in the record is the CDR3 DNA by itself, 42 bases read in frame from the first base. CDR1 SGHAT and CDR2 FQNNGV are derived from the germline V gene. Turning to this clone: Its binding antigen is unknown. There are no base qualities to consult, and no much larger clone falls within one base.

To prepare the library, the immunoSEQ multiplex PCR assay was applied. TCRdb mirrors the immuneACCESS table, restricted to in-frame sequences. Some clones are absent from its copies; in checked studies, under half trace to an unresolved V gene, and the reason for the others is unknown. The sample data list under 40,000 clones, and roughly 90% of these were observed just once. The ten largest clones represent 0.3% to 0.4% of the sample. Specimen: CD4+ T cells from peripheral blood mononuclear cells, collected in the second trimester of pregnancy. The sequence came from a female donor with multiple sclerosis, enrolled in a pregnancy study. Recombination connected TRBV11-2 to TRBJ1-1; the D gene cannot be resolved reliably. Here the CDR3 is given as CASSLTGFRTEAFF. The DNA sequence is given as TGTGCCAGCAGCTTAACGGGGTTCAGGACTGAAGCTTTCTTT.